One and the same sample provided the 11 T cell receptor beta chains below, sequenced in a study of T cells in Graves' hyperthyroidism and ophthalmopathy. TCR beta CDR3 regions were amplified from RNA. Initially, a first-round RT-PCR of the TCR CDR3 employed the HTBI primer set. TCRdb re-analysed the multiplex PCR reads in MiXCR, keeping a single row per CDR3 protein. The sample has hundreds of thousands of distinct CDR3 sequences, about 15% seen once. Sample: blood. These receptors all come from a woman younger than 35 with Graves' ophthalmopathy.

This clonotype was found many times. The rearrangement uses TRBV28 and TRBJ2-1, with TRBD2 identical over 10 bases. Germline CDR1 reads MDHEN; CDR2 reads SYDVKM. V lost 7 bases and J lost 6; bases outside the gene matches: 3. CDR3 length: 13 residues. The CDR3, as DNA: TGTGCCAGCACCCGACTAGCGGGCAATGAGCAGTTCTTC. Translating it yields CASTRLAGNEQFF.

On this clonotype: The junction departs from germline at one end; a sequencing error may be responsible. CDR3: CASSQDTGLAGGPREQFF. For the CDR3, the DNA is TGTGCCAGCAGTCAAGATACGGGACTAGCGGGGGGGCCGAGGGAGCAGTTCTTC. The chain joins TRBV3-1 to TRBJ2-1, with TRBD2 matching 16 bases. Germline V CDR1 and CDR2: LGHDT, YNNKEL (reference sequence). The CDR3 length is 18 residues.

Ten or more counts support this clonotype. CDR3 sequence (DNA): TGTGCCAGCAGCTTAGGAGCTGCGGACTATGGCTACACCTTC. Amino acid sequence: CASSLGAADYGYTF. The chain combines TRBV7-9 with TRBJ1-2; no definite D call. V lost 1 base and J 3 bases, leaving 9 bases between the germline ends. The CDR3 totals 14 residues. The V gene's germline CDR1 is SEHNR and CDR2 FQNEAQ (reference sequence).

At least ten counts were recorded for this clonotype. The chain is built from TRBV4-1 and TRBJ2-1; D perhaps matches TRBD2 (6 bases). There are 14 residues in the CDR3. V gave up 0 bases and J gave up 10 bases, with 13 bases separating them. Germline CDR1 and CDR2: MGHRA and YSYEKL. CDR3 residues: CASSQEPLALEQFF. CDR3 nucleotides: TGCGCCAGCAGCCAAGAGCCCCTAGCGCTGGAGCAGTTCTTC.

There are many counts of this clonotype. This rearrangement joins TRBV10-2 to TRBJ2-7; TRBD1 is a possible D gene (5 bases). The CDR3 totals 14 residues. Germline loops: CDR1 WSHSY, CDR2 SAAADI. V dropped 2 bases and J dropped 5 bases, with 13 bases sitting between them. The CDR3 is CASSETVLGDEQYF. The CDR3 DNA is TGCGCCAGCAGTGAGACGGTTTTAGGGGACGAGCAGTACTTC.

In this sample, this clonotype turned up many times. The V call is TRBV7-9, the J call TRBJ2-3, with 14 nucleotides matching TRBD2. CDR3 size: 17 residues. Germline trimming cut 1 base from V and 2 bases from J; bases unmatched to any gene: 2. Germline-derived CDR1 and CDR2 are SEHNR and FQNEAQ (reference sequence). Here the CDR3 reads CASSLGLAGGSTDTQYF. The CDR3 nucleotides read TGTGCCAGCAGCTTAGGACTAGCGGGGGGGTCCACAGATACGCAGTATTTT.

This clonotype was observed at least ten times. This sequence joins TRBV13 and TRBJ2-1; D call uncertain. CDR3 length: 13 amino acids. Deletions cut 3 bases from V and 8 bases from J, with 11 bases between. CDR1 PRHDT and CDR2 FYEKMQ come from the germline V gene (reference sequence). CDR3 amino acids: CASSLESAHEQFF. DNA for the CDR3: TGTGCCAGCAGCTTGGAATCGGCCCATGAGCAGTTCTTC.

The chain employs TRBV19 and TRBJ2-1; D uncertain. Germline-derived CDR1 and CDR2 are LNHDA and SQIVND (reference sequence). Trimming stripped 5 bases from V and 2 bases from J, with 10 bases between. The CDR3 length is 14 residues. The CDR3 sequence is CASSLRATYNEQFF. For the CDR3, the DNA is TGTGCCAGTAGTCTCCGGGCCACCTACAATGAGCAGTTCTTC.

The V call is TRBV19, the J call TRBJ2-7; 7 bases align to TRBD2. V lost 5 bases and J lost 0; bases outside the gene matches: 1. CDR1 and CDR2 from the germline V gene are LNHDA and SQIVND (reference sequence). The CDR3 is made up of 13 amino acids. The CDR3 is CASSGGSSYEQYF. CDR3 coding DNA: TGTGCCAGTAGTGGCGGGAGCTCCTACGAGCAGTACTTC.

To note about this clonotype: Just one base apart from a much larger clone, this may be a read error. The chain uses TRBV7-9 and TRBJ1-3; D ambiguous. The CDR3 runs to 15 residues. CDR1 and CDR2 (germline): SEHNR, FQNEAQ (reference sequence). The CDR3: CASGLVSPSGNTIYF. DNA for the CDR3: TGTGCCAGCGGCTTAGTCTCGCCCTCTGGAAACACCATATATTTT. Full variable domain (remainder filled in from reference TRBV7-9 and TRBJ1-3): DTGVSQNPRHKITKRGQNVTFRCDPISEHNRLYWYRQTLGQGPEFLTYFQNEAQLEKSRLLSDRFSAERPKGSFSTLEIQRTEQGDSAMYLCASGLVSPSGNTIYFGEGSWLTVV.

The sample holds many counts of this clonotype. The genes are TRBV4-1 and TRBJ2-5; D unclear. The V gene's germline CDR1 is MGHRA and CDR2 YSYEKL. V lost 4 bases to trimming and J lost 5 bases, with 11 bases between them. The CDR3 is 13 residues long. In DNA, the CDR3 is TGCGCCAGCAGCCCACTTGGGTGGGAGACCCAGTACTTC. It yields the protein CASSPLGWETQYF.